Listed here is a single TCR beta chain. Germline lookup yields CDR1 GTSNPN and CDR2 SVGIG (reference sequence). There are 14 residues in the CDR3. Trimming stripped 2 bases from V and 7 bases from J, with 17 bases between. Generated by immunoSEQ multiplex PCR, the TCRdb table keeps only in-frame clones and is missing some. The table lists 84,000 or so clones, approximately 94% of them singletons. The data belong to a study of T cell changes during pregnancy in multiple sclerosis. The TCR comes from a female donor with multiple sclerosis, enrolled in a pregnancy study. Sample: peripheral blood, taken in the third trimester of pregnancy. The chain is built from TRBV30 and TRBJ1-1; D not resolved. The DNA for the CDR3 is TGTGCCTGGAGTAGACAAGTTCCGGTGGGTGAAGCTTTCTTT. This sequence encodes CAWSRQVPVGEAFF.